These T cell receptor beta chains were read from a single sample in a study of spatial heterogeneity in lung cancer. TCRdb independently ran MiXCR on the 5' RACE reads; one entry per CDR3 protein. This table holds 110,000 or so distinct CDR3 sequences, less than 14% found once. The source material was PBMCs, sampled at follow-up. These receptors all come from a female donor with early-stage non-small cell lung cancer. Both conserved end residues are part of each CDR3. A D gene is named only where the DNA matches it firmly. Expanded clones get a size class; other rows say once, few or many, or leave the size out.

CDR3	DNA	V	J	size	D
CASSFVNLQETQYF	TGTGCCAGCAGCTTTGTCAACCTCCAAGAGACCCAGTACTTC	TRBV7-9	TRBJ2-5	many	.
CASSRDRDYGNTIYF	TGTGCCAGCAGCCGGGACAGGGATTATGGAAACACCATATATTTT	TRBV6-5	TRBJ1-3	.	TRBD1
CASSSGKGDLRVQPQHF	TGTGCCAGCAGCTCAGGGAAAGGGGACCTACGGGTTCAGCCCCAGCATTTT	TRBV11-2	TRBJ1-5	few	.
CSARDPGLGEKLFF	TGCAGTGCTAGAGATCCCGGGTTAGGTGAAAAACTGTTTTTT	TRBV20-1	TRBJ1-4	many	.
CASSLAGRGAEKLFF	TGTGCCAGCAGCTTAGCGGGCCGGGGGGCTGAAAAACTGTTTTTT	TRBV7-9	TRBJ1-4	.	.
CAIRRLAGGPDTQYF	TGTGCCATCAGGAGACTAGCGGGAGGCCCAGATACGCAGTATTTT	TRBV10-3	TRBJ2-3	many	TRBD2
CASSIQSPGHSSYNEKLFF	TGTGCCAGCAGCATACAATCACCAGGACATAGTTCTTATAATGAAAAACTGTTTTTT	TRBV27	TRBJ1-4	few	.
CASRKTLSTDTQYF	TGTGCCAGCAGAAAGACACTGAGCACAGATACGCAGTATTTT	TRBV12-3/TRBV12-4	TRBJ2-3	many	.
CASSTTGVVGDTQYF	TGTGCCAGCAGCACAACAGGGGTTGTAGGAGATACGCAGTATTTT	TRBV7-3	TRBJ2-3	.	TRBD1
CASSTFSYNSPLHF	TGTGCCAGCAGTACGTTCTCCTATAATTCACCCCTCCACTTT	TRBV28	TRBJ1-6	.	.
CAISESKVGLNTEAFF	TGTGCCATCAGTGAGTCGAAAGTAGGGTTGAACACTGAAGCTTTCTTT	TRBV10-3	TRBJ1-1	.	.
CASSSVGQTNTEAFF	TGTGCCAGCAGCTCAGTCGGGCAAACGAACACTGAAGCTTTCTTT	TRBV11-3	TRBJ1-1	.	.
CSASGVGTDTQYF	TGCAGTGCTAGCGGGGTGGGGACAGATACGCAGTATTTT	TRBV20-1	TRBJ2-3	few	.
CASSFGLGNTDTQYF	TGTGCCAGCAGTTTCGGTCTAGGCAACACAGATACGCAGTATTTT	TRBV12-3/TRBV12-4	TRBJ2-3	.	.
CASSLGGSPLDEQFF	TGTGCCAGCAGCTTAGGCGGGAGCCCGTTGGATGAGCAGTTCTTC	TRBV7-7	TRBJ2-1	few	TRBD2
CSTRTGSNQPQHF	TGCAGCACGAGGACAGGCAGCAATCAGCCCCAGCATTTT	TRBV29-1	TRBJ1-5	many	TRBD1
CASSLRESPYNEQFF	TGTGCCAGCAGTTTAAGGGAGTCACCCTACAATGAGCAGTTCTTC	TRBV27	TRBJ2-1	many	.
CASSFLDSGGAPLHF	TGTGCCAGCAGTTTCTTGGACAGCGGAGGGGCACCCCTCCACTTT	TRBV12-3/TRBV12-4	TRBJ1-6	many	.
CASSSSAGHGNEQYF	TGTGCCAGCAGTTCTTCCGCGGGACACGGGAACGAGCAGTACTTC	TRBV28	TRBJ2-7	many	.
CSARTGQGYNEQFF	TGCAGTGCTAGGACGGGACAGGGGTACAATGAGCAGTTCTTC	TRBV20-1	TRBJ2-1	few	TRBD1
CASSYRSGRMEETQYF	TGTGCCAGCAGTTATCGAAGCGGGAGGATGGAAGAGACCCAGTACTTC	TRBV6-2/TRBV6-3	TRBJ2-5	few	TRBD2